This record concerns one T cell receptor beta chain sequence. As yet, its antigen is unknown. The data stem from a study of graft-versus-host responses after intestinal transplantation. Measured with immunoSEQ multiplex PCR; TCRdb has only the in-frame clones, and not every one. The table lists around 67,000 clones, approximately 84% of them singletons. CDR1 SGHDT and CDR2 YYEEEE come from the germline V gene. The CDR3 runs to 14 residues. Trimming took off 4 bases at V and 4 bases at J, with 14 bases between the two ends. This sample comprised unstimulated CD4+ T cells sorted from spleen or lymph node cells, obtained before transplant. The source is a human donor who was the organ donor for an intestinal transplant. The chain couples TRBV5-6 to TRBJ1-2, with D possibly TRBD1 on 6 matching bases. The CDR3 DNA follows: TGTGCCAGCAGCGAAACCGGGACACCCTATGGCTACACCTTC. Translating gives CASSETGTPYGYTF. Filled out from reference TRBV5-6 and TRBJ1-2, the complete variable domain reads DAGVTQSPTHLIKTRGQQVTLRCSPKSGHDTVSWYQQALGQGPQFIFQYYEEEERQRGNFPDRFSGHQFPNYSSELNVNALLLGDSALYLCASSETGTPYGYTFGSGTRLTVV.